The 21 T cell receptor beta chains presented below share a single source sample, sequenced in a study of response to subunit inactivated influenza vaccine. One entry per CDR3 protein, called by TCRdb with MiXCR from the RT-PCR reads. The top ten hold about 9.9% of the sample, which has 550,000 to 800,000 distinct CDR3 sequences, about 15% seen once. The source material was PBMCs from blood, sampled about 11 days after vaccination. The receptors shown here come from a man aged 45-65 years who received an inactivated influenza vaccine.

This clonotype was counted a few times. The CDR3: CASSLEGSPSTDTQYF. Here the CDR3 DNA reads TGTGCCAGCAGCTTAGAGGGCAGTCCTAGCACAGATACGCAGTATTTT. The gene calls are TRBV7-9 and TRBJ2-3; D gene uncertain. Germline assignment: CDR1 SEHNR and CDR2 FQNEAQ (reference sequence). This CDR3 comprises 16 residues. V lost 1 base and J lost 0, with 11 bases in between.

This chain links TRBV5-1 with TRBJ2-5; 7 bases align to TRBD1. Germline CDR1 is SGHRS and CDR2 is YFSETQ. V was pared by 4 bases and J by 9 bases, with 18 bases of the junction left unmatched. CDR3 size: 16 residues. DNA of the CDR3: TGCGCCAGCAGCAACCGGGACAGACGACCCTCATGGTCCCAGTACTTC. Residues: CASSNRDRRPSWSQYF.

The chain couples TRBV20-1 to TRBJ2-7, with TRBD2 matching over 9 bases. V lost 5 bases to trimming and J lost 3 bases; unmatched junction nucleotides: 2. This CDR3 has 12 amino acids. Per the germline V gene, CDR1 is DFQATT and CDR2 is SNEGSKA (reference sequence). The CDR3 reads CSAVTSGYEQYF. The CDR3 DNA reads as TGCAGTGCTGTGACTAGCGGCTACGAGCAGTACTTC.

This clonotype has just a few counts. The genes are TRBV10-3 and TRBJ2-7; possibly TRBD1 for D (6 bases). Trimming pared 3 bases from V and 4 bases from J, leaving 10 bases between. The CDR3 has 13 amino acids. Germline assignment: CDR1 ENHRY and CDR2 SYGVKD. The CDR3 DNA follows: TGTGCCATCAGTGACAGGGGTGCGTACGAGCAGTACTTC. This gives the protein CAISDRGAYEQYF.

The V gene is TRBV4-1, the J gene TRBJ2-3; TRBD1 agrees at 12 bases. CDR3 length: 19 residues. V lost 2 bases to trimming and J lost 1 base; unmatched junction nucleotides: 10. Per the germline V gene, CDR1 is MGHRA and CDR2 is YSYEKL. The chain's CDR3 is CASSQLGTGGKGGTDTQYF. CDR3 in DNA: TGCGCCAGCAGCCAACTCGGGACAGGGGGCAAGGGGGGCACAGATACGCAGTATTTT.

The table lists this clonotype with a few counts. The chain carries TRBV4-2 and TRBJ2-2; 7 positions agree with TRBD2. Trimming cost V 2 bases and J 1 base; bases outside gene matches: 7. This CDR3 has 17 amino acids. Germline values: CDR1 LGHNA, CDR2 YNFKEQ. CDR3 coding DNA: TGTGCCAGCAGCCAAACCCCCGGGACTAAGAACACCGGGGAGCTGTTTTTT. Its protein product is CASSQTPGTKNTGELFF.

This chain links TRBV5-1 with TRBJ2-3; TRBD1 matches at 7 bases. Germline V lookup: CDR1 SGHRS, CDR2 YFSETQ. V trimming: 4 bases; J trimming: 2 bases; junction bases outside the gene matches: 4. The CDR3 runs to 14 residues. CDR3 sequence: CASSKTGTTDTQYF. The CDR3 DNA is TGCGCCAGCAGCAAGACAGGGACCACAGATACGCAGTATTTT.

The chain carries TRBV12-3 or TRBV12-4 and TRBJ2-7; TRBD1 is a possible D gene (5 bases). This CDR3 contains 15 residues. V lost 2 bases and J lost 0, with 11 bases in between. Here the CDR3 DNA reads TGTGCCAGCAGTTTAAAACAGGAGAGCTCCTACGAGCAGTACTTC. Protein product: CASSLKQESSYEQYF.

V usage is TRBV20-1 and J usage is TRBJ2-2, with D tentatively TRBD1 (6 bases). The CDR3 spans 15 residues. Germline values: CDR1 DFQATT, CDR2 SNEGSKA (reference sequence). Between the trimmed V and J ends, which lost 5 bases and 1 base, there was a span of 14 bases. The CDR3 bases are TGCAGTGCTCGGACAGAGGTTGGGAACACCGGGGAGCTGTTTTTT. Translation: CSARTEVGNTGELFF.

J is TRBJ2-3 and V is TRBV12-3 or TRBV12-4; D call uncertain. The CDR3 loop spans 14 amino acids. V lost 6 bases and J lost 4, with 14 bases in between. CDR3 sequence reads: CASRPPNRPDTQYF. The CDR3 nucleotides are TGTGCCAGCAGACCCCCCAACCGTCCAGATACGCAGTATTTT.

This chain connects TRBV10-3 to TRBJ2-5; possible D gene TRBD2, 5 bases. The CDR3 is 14 amino acids. Germline V gene sequence: CDR1 ENHRY, CDR2 SYGVKD. Trimming took off 3 bases at V and 7 bases at J, with 15 bases between the two ends. CDR3 in DNA: TGTGCCATCAGTGAAGGTGGGGAGTCGGGGACCCAGTACTTC. Its protein product is CAISEGGESGTQYF.

This clonotype occurred many times. This chain joins TRBV14 and TRBJ2-1, with 8 bases matching TRBD2. Germline loops: CDR1 SGHDN, CDR2 FVKESK. V shed 0 bases and J 6 bases; nucleotides not matched to a gene: 7. This CDR3 has 16 amino acids. This chain's CDR3 is CASSQEGAGVSNEQFF. The DNA for the CDR3 is TGTGCCAGCAGCCAAGAGGGAGCGGGAGTGAGCAATGAGCAGTTCTTC.

This clonotype was detected only a few times. CDR3 residues: CATSDVTHEQYF. CDR3 bases: TGTGCCACCAGTGATGTAACCCACGAGCAGTACTTC. The chain has TRBV24-1 and TRBJ2-7; no definite D call. The CDR3 totals 12 residues. Germline CDR1 KGHDR, CDR2 SFDVKD. V dropped 3 bases and J dropped 5 bases, with 7 bases sitting between them.

The table lists this clonotype with many counts. The V and J genes are TRBV6-1 and TRBJ1-5, with TRBD1 as a possible D gene (5 bases). Germline loops: CDR1 MNHNS, CDR2 SASEGT. The CDR3 is made up of 18 amino acids. Trimming pared 6 bases from V and 1 base from J, leaving 22 bases between. The CDR3 loop is CASSHISGGGRSNQPQHF. CDR3 bases: TGTGCCAGCAGCCATATATCAGGTGGGGGTCGAAGCAATCAGCCCCAGCATTTT.

This clonotype was counted ten times or more. V and J are TRBV4-1 and TRBJ2-3, with D possibly matching TRBD2 (5 bases). Germline V gives CDR1 MGHRA, CDR2 YSYEKL. The CDR3 sequence is 16 residues long. V lost 1 base to trimming and J lost 1 base, with 12 bases between them. The CDR3: CASSQVWTPGTDTQYF. For the CDR3, the DNA is TGCGCCAGCAGCCAAGTCTGGACTCCTGGCACAGATACGCAGTATTTT.

This clonotype occurred many times. The chain joins TRBV12-5 to TRBJ2-3; no clear D. Germline CDR1 reads LGHNT; CDR2 reads FRNRAP. This CDR3 is built from 14 residues. With 2 bases removed from V and 1 base from J, the gap between germline ends came to 7 bases. The CDR3 nucleotides read TGTGCTAGTGGTTTGTTGGAACGCACAGATACGCAGTATTTT. It is translated as CASGLLERTDTQYF.

This clonotype was picked up a small number of times. The rearrangement joins TRBV5-1 to TRBJ2-1; TRBD1 or TRBD2 may be the D gene (7 bases each). Trimming removed 0 bases from V and 13 bases from J, with 14 bases in between. The CDR3 length is 13 residues. CDR1 is SGHRS and CDR2 is YFSETQ in the germline V gene. The CDR3 coding sequence is TGCGCCAGCAGCTTGGGAGGGGGGGACAGACAGTTCTTC. As protein: CASSLGGGDRQFF.

This clonotype has only a few counts. This chain connects TRBV7-2 to TRBJ2-1, with a possible D match to TRBD2 (5 bases). V shed 7 bases and J shed 10 bases, with 11 bases lying between them. Germline CDR1 SGHTA, CDR2 FQGNSA. The CDR3 loop spans 11 amino acids. The CDR3, as DNA: TGTGCCAGCACTAACGGGGTCGAGCAGTTCTTC. Residues: CASTNGVEQFF.

This chain uses TRBV7-9 with TRBJ2-7; D is undetermined. The V end lost 1 base, the J end lost 2 bases, and 9 bases lay between the germline ends. Looked up from germline, CDR1 is SEHNR and CDR2 is FQNEAQ (reference sequence). This CDR3 comprises 14 residues. CDR3 DNA: TGTGCCAGCAGCTTAGATAACGGAGCCTACGAGCAGTACTTC. Encoded protein: CASSLDNGAYEQYF.

This clonotype turned up a few times. This chain connects TRBV3-1 to TRBJ1-5, with a weak D call TRBD1 (5 bases). This CDR3 is built from 15 residues. Germline V gives CDR1 LGHDT, CDR2 YNNKEL (reference sequence). Trimming left V 6 bases short and J 6 bases short, with 18 bases between. The CDR3 DNA reads TGTGCCAGCAGACCCTCTGGGGCTGAGGGTCAGCCCCAGCATTTT. This sequence encodes CASRPSGAEGQPQHF.

The V and J genes are TRBV7-2 and TRBJ1-4; D perhaps matches TRBD1 (6 bases). The CDR3 has 15 amino acids. CDR1 and CDR2 from the germline V gene are SGHTA and FQGNSA. The V and J ends lost 7 bases and 7 bases respectively, with 19 bases between them. The CDR3 here is CASTGSLGGGEKLFF. The CDR3 DNA is TGTGCCAGCACCGGGAGCCTGGGAGGGGGTGAAAAACTGTTTTTT.